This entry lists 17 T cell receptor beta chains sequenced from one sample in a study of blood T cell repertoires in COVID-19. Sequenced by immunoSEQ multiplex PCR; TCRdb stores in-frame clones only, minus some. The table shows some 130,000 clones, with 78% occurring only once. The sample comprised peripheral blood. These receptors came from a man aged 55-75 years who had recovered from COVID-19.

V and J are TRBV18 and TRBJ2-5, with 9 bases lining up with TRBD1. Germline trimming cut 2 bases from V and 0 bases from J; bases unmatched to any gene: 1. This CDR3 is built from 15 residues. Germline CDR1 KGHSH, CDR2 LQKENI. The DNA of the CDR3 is TGTGCCAGCTCACCAAGACAGGGGGACCAAGAGACCCAGTACTTC. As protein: CASSPRQGDQETQYF.

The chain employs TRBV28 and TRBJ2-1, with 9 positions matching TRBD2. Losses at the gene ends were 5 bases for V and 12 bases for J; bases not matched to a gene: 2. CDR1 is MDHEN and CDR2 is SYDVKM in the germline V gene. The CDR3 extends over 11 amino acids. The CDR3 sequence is CASSLAGMQFF. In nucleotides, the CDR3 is TGTGCCAGCAGTCTAGCGGGAATGCAGTTCTTC. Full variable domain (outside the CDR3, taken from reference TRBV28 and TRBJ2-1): DVKVTQSSRYLVKRTGEKVFLECVQDMDHENMFWYRQDPGLGLRLIYFSYDVKMKEKGDIPEGYSVSREKKERFSLILESASTNQTSMYLCASSLAGMQFFGPGTRLTVL.

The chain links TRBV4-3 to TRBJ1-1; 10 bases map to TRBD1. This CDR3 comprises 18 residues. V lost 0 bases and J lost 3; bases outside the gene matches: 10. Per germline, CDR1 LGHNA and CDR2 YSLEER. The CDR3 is CASSQDVGQGVIDTEAFF. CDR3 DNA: TGCGCCAGCAGCCAAGACGTCGGACAGGGGGTTATCGACACTGAAGCTTTCTTT.

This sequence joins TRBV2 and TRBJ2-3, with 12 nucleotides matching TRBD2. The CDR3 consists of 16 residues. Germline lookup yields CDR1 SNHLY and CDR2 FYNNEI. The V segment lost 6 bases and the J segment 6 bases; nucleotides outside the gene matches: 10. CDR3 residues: CASRNSLAGGSDTQYF. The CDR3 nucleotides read TGTGCCAGCAGAAATTCACTAGCGGGAGGATCGGATACGCAGTATTTT.

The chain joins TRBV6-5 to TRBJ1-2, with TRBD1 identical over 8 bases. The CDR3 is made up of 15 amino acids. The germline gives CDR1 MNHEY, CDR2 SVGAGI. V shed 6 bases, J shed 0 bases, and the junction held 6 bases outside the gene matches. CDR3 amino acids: CASSLRGRSNYGYTF. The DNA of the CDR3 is TGTGCCAGCAGCCTCAGGGGGCGGTCTAACTATGGCTACACCTTC.

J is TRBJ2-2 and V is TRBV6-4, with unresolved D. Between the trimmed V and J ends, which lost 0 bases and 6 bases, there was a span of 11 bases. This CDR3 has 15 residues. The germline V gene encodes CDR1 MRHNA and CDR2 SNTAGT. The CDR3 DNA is TGTGCCAGCAGTGACTCGAACAGCTTCCCCGGGGAGCTGTTTTTT. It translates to CASSDSNSFPGELFF.

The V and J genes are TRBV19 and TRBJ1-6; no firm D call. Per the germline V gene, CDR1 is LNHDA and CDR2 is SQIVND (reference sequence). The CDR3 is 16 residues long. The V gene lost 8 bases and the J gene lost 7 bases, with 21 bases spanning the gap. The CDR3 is CASRNTRRGGNSPLHF. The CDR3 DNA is TGTGCCAGTCGAAATACTCGGCGGGGAGGGAATTCACCCCTCCACTTT.

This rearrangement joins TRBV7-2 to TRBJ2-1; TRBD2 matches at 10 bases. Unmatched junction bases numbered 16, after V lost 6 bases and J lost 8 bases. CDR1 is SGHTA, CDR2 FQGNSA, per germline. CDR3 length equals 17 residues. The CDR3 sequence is CASRKKSGGAVRDEQFF. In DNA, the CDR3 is TGTGCCAGCAGAAAAAAGAGCGGGGGGGCCGTCCGTGATGAGCAGTTCTTC.

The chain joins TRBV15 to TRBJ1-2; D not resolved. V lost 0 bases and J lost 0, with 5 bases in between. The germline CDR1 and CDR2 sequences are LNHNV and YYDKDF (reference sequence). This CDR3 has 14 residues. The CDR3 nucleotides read TGTGCCACCAGCAGAGACCCCTCTAACTATGGCTACACCTTC. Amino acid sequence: CATSRDPSNYGYTF. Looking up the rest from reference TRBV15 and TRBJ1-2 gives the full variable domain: DAMVIQNPRYQVTQFGKPVTLSCSQTLNHNVMYWYQQKSSQAPKLLFHYYDKDFNNEADTPDNFQSRRPNTSFCFLDIRSPGLGDTAMYLCATSRDPSNYGYTFGSGTRLTVV.

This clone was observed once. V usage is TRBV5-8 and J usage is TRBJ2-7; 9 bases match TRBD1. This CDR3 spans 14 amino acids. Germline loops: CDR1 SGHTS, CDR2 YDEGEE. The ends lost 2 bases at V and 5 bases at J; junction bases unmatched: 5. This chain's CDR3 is CASSLNRGQNEQYF. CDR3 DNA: TGTGCCAGCAGCTTAAACAGGGGGCAGAACGAGCAGTACTTC.

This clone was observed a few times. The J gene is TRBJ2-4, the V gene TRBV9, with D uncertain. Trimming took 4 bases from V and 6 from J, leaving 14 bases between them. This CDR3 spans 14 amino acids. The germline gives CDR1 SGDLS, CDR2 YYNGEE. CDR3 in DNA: TGTGCCAGCAGCTTGGAGCCTGTGGGAAACATTCAGTACTTC. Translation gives CASSLEPVGNIQYF.

The CDR3 sequence: CATRETGSSPLHF. In nucleotides, the CDR3 is TGTGCCACCAGGGAGACAGGATCTTCACCCCTCCACTTT. This sequence joins TRBV10-3 and TRBJ1-6; weak D call: TRBD1 (6 bases). This CDR3 is built from 13 residues. Trimming took off 10 bases at V and 9 bases at J, with 16 bases between the two ends. The germline gives CDR1 ENHRY, CDR2 SYGVKD.

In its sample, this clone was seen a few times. Written as DNA, the CDR3 is TGTGCCACCTCCAGGGAAACCGGGGAGCTGTTTTTT. It encodes CATSRETGELFF. This chain links TRBV25-1 with TRBJ2-2, with a possible D match to TRBD1 (5 bases). The V gene lost 10 bases and the J gene lost 5 bases, with 11 bases spanning the gap. The CDR3 contains 12 residues. Germline assignment: CDR1 MGHDK and CDR2 SYGVNS.

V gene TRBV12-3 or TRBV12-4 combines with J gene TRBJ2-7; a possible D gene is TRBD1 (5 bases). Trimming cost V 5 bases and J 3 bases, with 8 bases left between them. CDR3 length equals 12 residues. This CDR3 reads CASSLDSYEQYF. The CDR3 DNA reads TGTGCCAGCAGTCTCGACAGCTACGAGCAGTACTTC.

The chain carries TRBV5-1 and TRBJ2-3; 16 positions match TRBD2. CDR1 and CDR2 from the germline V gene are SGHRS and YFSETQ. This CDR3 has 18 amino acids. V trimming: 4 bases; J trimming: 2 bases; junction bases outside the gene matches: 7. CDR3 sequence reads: CASSQGLAGGGATDTQYF. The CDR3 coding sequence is TGCGCCAGCAGCCAGGGACTAGCGGGAGGGGGTGCCACAGATACGCAGTATTTT.

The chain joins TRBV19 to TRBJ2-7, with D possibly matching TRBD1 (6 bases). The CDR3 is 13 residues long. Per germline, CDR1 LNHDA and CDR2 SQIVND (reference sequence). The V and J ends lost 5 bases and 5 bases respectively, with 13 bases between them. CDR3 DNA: TGTGCCAGTAGTGGGCAGGGGTTTAACGAGCAGTACTTC. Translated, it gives CASSGQGFNEQYF. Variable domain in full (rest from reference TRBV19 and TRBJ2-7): DGGITQSPKYLFRKEGQNVTLSCEQNLNHDAMYWYRQDPGQGLRLIYYSQIVNDFQKGDIAEGYSVSREKKESFPLTVTSAQKNPTAFYLCASSGQGFNEQYFGPGTRLTVT.

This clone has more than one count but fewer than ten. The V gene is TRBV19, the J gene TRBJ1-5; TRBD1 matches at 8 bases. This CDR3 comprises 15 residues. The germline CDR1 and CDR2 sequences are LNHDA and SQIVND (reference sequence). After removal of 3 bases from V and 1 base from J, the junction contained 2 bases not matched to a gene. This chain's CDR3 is CASSIRQGSNQPQHF. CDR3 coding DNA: TGTGCCAGTAGTATCAGACAGGGGAGCAATCAGCCCCAGCATTTT.